One and the same sample provided the 27 T cell receptor beta chains below, sequenced in a study of identical twins. TCRdb used MiXCR to reprocess the 5' RACE reads, holding one entry per CDR3 protein. The sample shows approximately 890,000 distinct CDR3 sequences, 12% of them seen only once. The data were also submitted as part of a second study, on yellow fever vaccine responses in identical twins.

The sample consisted of PBMCs. These receptors originate from a young woman in good health.

The V gene is TRBV6-1, the J gene TRBJ2-1; 10 bases line up with TRBD1. The J segment lost 7 bases and the V segment lost 6 bases, leaving 12 bases of the junction unmatched. Per the germline V gene, CDR1 is MNHNS and CDR2 is SASEGT. The CDR3 is 16 residues long. The CDR3 DNA reads TGTGCCAGCAGCACACGTAGGGGACAGGGGACGAATGAGCAGTTCTTC. Its translation is CASSTRRGQGTNEQFF.

The chain is built from TRBV19 and TRBJ2-1, with a tentative D call TRBD1 (6 bases). V gave up 3 bases and J gave up 5 bases, with 11 bases separating them. Germline-derived CDR1 and CDR2 are LNHDA and SQIVND (reference sequence). The length of the CDR3 is 14 residues. CDR3 nucleotides: TGTGCCAGTAGTATTTTACAGGGCCACAATGAGCAGTTCTTC. It translates to CASSILQGHNEQFF. Full variable domain (rest looked up from reference TRBV19 and TRBJ2-1): DGGITQSPKYLFRKEGQNVTLSCEQNLNHDAMYWYRQDPGQGLRLIYYSQIVNDFQKGDIAEGYSVSREKKESFPLTVTSAQKNPTAFYLCASSILQGHNEQFFGPGTRLTVL.

This clonotype has more than one count but fewer than ten. This chain uses TRBV2 with TRBJ2-5; TRBD2 is a possible D gene (6 bases). V lost 3 bases and J 1 base, leaving 15 bases between the germline ends. The CDR3 extends over 16 amino acids. Germline V CDR1 and CDR2: SNHLY, FYNNEI. CDR3 sequence (DNA): TGTGCCAGCAGTGACGGGAGAGGAGTCCTCCAAGAGACCCAGTACTTC. Translation gives CASSDGRGVLQETQYF.

The chain carries TRBV15 and TRBJ1-5; D might be TRBD1 (6 bases). The CDR3 is 13 amino acids. V dropped 8 bases and J dropped 10 bases, with 18 bases sitting between them. The germline gives CDR1 LNHNV, CDR2 YYDKDF (reference sequence). As DNA, the CDR3 is TGTGCCACCGCCACCGGGACATTCGAACCCCAGCATTTT. Amino acids: CATATGTFEPQHF.

The J gene is TRBJ1-6, the V gene TRBV20-1; TRBD1 aligns across 9 bases. The CDR3 has 14 amino acids. From germline, CDR1 is DFQATT and CDR2 SNEGSKA (reference sequence). V gave up 8 bases and J gave up 7 bases; unmatched junction bases: 9. The CDR3 here is CSTERQGVNSPLHF. The CDR3 nucleotides are TGCAGTACCGAACGACAGGGGGTAAATTCACCCCTCCACTTT.

This clonotype was counted many times. The chain has TRBV9 and TRBJ2-1; TRBD2 matches 8 bases. With V trimmed by 7 bases and J by 3 bases, 9 bases remained unmatched. The CDR3 length is 15 residues. CDR1 SGDLS and CDR2 YYNGEE come from the germline V gene. DNA of the CDR3: TGTGCCAGCTCCCTCGGGGGGGCCCTCTACAATGAGCAGTTCTTC. Its protein product is CASSLGGALYNEQFF.

This clonotype was recorded a few times. This chain links TRBV6-5 with TRBJ2-5, with 7 bases that match TRBD2. CDR1 and CDR2 (germline): MNHEY, SVGAGI. V dropped 0 bases and J dropped 2; count of bases not matched to a gene: 9. This CDR3 has 17 amino acids. The CDR3 region is CASSYSTRGLGQETQYF. CDR3 in DNA: TGTGCCAGCAGTTACTCAACGCGTGGACTAGGACAAGAGACCCAGTACTTC.

The chain combines TRBV7-1 with TRBJ2-6; 11 nucleotides align to TRBD1. TRBV7-1 is annotated as an ORF whose role is uncertain. The CDR3 extends over 22 amino acids. V trimming: 2 bases; J trimming: 0 bases; junction bases outside the gene matches: 15. The DNA of the CDR3 is TGTGCCAGCAGCTCAACTTCGGTGCCGGGACAGGGGGGGATCTCTGGGGCCAACGTCCTGACTTTC. Protein: CASSSTSVPGQGGISGANVLTF.

This clonotype showed up many times. This chain uses TRBV24-1 with TRBJ2-3, with D tentatively TRBD2 (5 bases). This CDR3 contains 15 residues. With 9 bases removed from V and 0 bases from J, the gap between germline ends came to 15 bases. Germline CDR1 KGHDR, CDR2 SFDVKD. CDR3: CATRAPDYSTDTQYF. Written as DNA, the CDR3 is TGTGCCACCCGCGCGCCTGACTATAGCACAGATACGCAGTATTTT.

This chain connects TRBV10-3 to TRBJ2-7; 8 nucleotides match TRBD2. CDR3 length: 13 residues. Looked up from germline, CDR1 is ENHRY and CDR2 is SYGVKD. After removal of 5 bases from V and 5 bases from J, the junction contained 5 bases not matched to a gene. The CDR3 loop reads CAISSGSVDEQYF. The CDR3 bases are TGTGCCATCAGTAGCGGGAGTGTCGACGAGCAGTACTTC.

The chain couples TRBV20-1 to TRBJ2-3, with a possible D match to TRBD1 (6 bases). This CDR3 region has 13 residues. The germline V gene encodes CDR1 DFQATT and CDR2 SNEGSKA (reference sequence). Deletions cut 1 base from V and 6 bases from J, with 11 bases between. As DNA, the CDR3 is TGCAGTGCTAGAGTTCCCCAGGGGGATACGCAGTATTTT. This encodes CSARVPQGDTQYF.

The gene calls are TRBV11-2 and TRBJ1-1; no firm D call. The germline V and J ends were trimmed by 5 bases and 4 bases, with 11 bases remaining between them. The CDR3 has 13 amino acids. Germline assignment: CDR1 SGHAT and CDR2 FQNNGV. The CDR3 DNA is TGTGCCAGCAGCGCGAGTACGGGCACTGAAGCTTTCTTT. Protein sequence: CASSASTGTEAFF.

This clonotype was seen repeatedly, ten times or more. The rearrangement joins TRBV12-3 or TRBV12-4 to TRBJ2-1; no firm D call. The V end was cut by 4 bases, the J end by 5 bases, with 3 bases between. This CDR3 has 11 residues. The CDR3 DNA reads as TGTGCCAGCAGTTGGGACAATGAGCAGTTCTTC. This codes for CASSWDNEQFF.

This clonotype was seen a few times. This chain links TRBV5-1 with TRBJ1-1; 9 positions agree with TRBD1. This CDR3 has 15 amino acids. CDR1 and CDR2 (germline): SGHRS, YFSETQ. Trimming removed 2 bases from V and 3 bases from J; junction bases left unmatched: 5. Here the CDR3 DNA reads TGCGCCAGCAGCTTCGAAGGGACAGGGTACACTGAAGCTTTCTTT. Protein sequence: CASSFEGTGYTEAFF.

V usage is TRBV6-2 or TRBV6-3 and J usage is TRBJ2-3, with 7 nucleotides matching TRBD1. With 6 bases clipped from V and 2 bases from J, the junction kept 23 bases outside the gene matches. CDR1 MNHEY and CDR2 SVGEGT come from the germline V gene. The CDR3 runs 20 residues. For the CDR3, the DNA is TGTGCCAGCAGGCCACTATCAATGAGACAGGGTAGGAAGGCCACAGATACGCAGTATTTT. It specifies CASRPLSMRQGRKATDTQYF.

This clonotype was counted between two and nine times. The chain couples TRBV14 to TRBJ2-1; the match to TRBD1 covers 11 bases. The CDR3 is 17 amino acids. Germline lookup yields CDR1 SGHDN and CDR2 FVKESK. Trimming removed 4 bases from V and 6 bases from J; junction bases left unmatched: 11. CDR3 sequence (DNA): TGTGCCAGCAGCCCACCCTCTGGGACAGGGGGTCTCAATGAGCAGTTCTTC. Protein: CASSPPSGTGGLNEQFF.

V gene TRBV7-2 combines with J gene TRBJ2-1; D is perhaps TRBD1 or TRBD2 (5 bases each). This CDR3 region has 15 residues. Germline CDR1 and CDR2: SGHTA and FQGNSA. Deletions cut 0 bases from V and 4 bases from J, with 10 bases between. CDR3: CASSLAPGPYNEQFF. DNA for the CDR3: TGTGCCAGCAGCTTAGCCCCGGGGCCGTACAATGAGCAGTTCTTC.

This clonotype occurred a few times. The rearrangement uses TRBV3-1 and TRBJ2-3; a possible D gene is TRBD2 (6 bases). The CDR3 has 12 residues. Germline loops: CDR1 LGHDT, CDR2 YNNKEL (reference sequence). Trimming stripped 8 bases from V and 2 bases from J, with 8 bases between. The CDR3 DNA follows: TGTGCCAGCGGGGACTTCACAGATACGCAGTATTTT. This translates into CASGDFTDTQYF.

Turning to this clonotype: Possible read error: a much larger clone is one base away. J is TRBJ2-5 and V is TRBV20-1; possible D gene TRBD2, 6 bases. The CDR3 has 14 residues. Germline CDR1 DFQATT, CDR2 SNEGSKA (reference sequence). The V gene lost 4 bases and the J gene lost 4 bases, with 16 bases spanning the gap. CDR3 coding DNA: TGCAGTGCTACACCGGGACCAGCGGGAGAGACCCAGTACTTC. As protein: CSATPGPAGETQYF.

The rearrangement uses TRBV7-7 and TRBJ2-1; 8 nucleotides line up with TRBD2. Germline CDR1 reads SSHAT; CDR2 reads FNYEAQ (reference sequence). The CDR3 contains 15 residues. V lost 5 bases to trimming and J lost 9 bases; unmatched junction nucleotides: 12. Here the CDR3 DNA reads TGTGCCAGCAGCCGGGGGACTAGTGGGGCCACTGAGCAGTTCTTC. As protein: CASSRGTSGATEQFF.

This clonotype was seen a few times. The chain uses TRBV5-1 and TRBJ2-2; perhaps TRBD2 as D (6 bases). This CDR3 region has 16 residues. CDR1 SGHRS and CDR2 YFSETQ come from the germline V gene. V dropped 7 bases and J dropped 0 bases, with 16 bases sitting between them. In nucleotides, the CDR3 is TGCGCCAGCGCGGGGATCGGGACTGCGAACACCGGGGAGCTGTTTTTT. It codes for CASAGIGTANTGELFF.

This chain links TRBV12-3 or TRBV12-4 with TRBJ2-1, with TRBD1 matching 12 bases. CDR3 size: 16 residues. Trimming at V came to 4 bases and at J to 6 bases, leaving 7 bases not matched to a gene. The CDR3 nucleotides are TGTGCCAGCAGTTCCCGGGACAGGGGGCCCGGCAATGAGCAGTTCTTC. This codes for CASSSRDRGPGNEQFF.

The genes are TRBV4-2 and TRBJ2-7; no definite D call. V was clipped by 11 bases and J by 7 bases, with 18 bases between them. The germline V gene has CDR1 LGHNA and CDR2 YNFKEQ. The CDR3 runs 12 residues. The CDR3 bases are TGTGCCTCTTCTACTGGGCTTGGGGAGCAGTACGTC. Encoded protein: CASSTGLGEQYV.

V and J are TRBV11-2 and TRBJ2-1; possibly TRBD2 for D (6 bases). From germline, CDR1 is SGHAT and CDR2 FQNNGV. The CDR3 is 14 amino acids. The V and J ends lost 3 bases and 3 bases respectively, with 9 bases between them. CDR3 sequence (DNA): TGTGCCAGCAGCTTTGGGAGGCACTACAATGAGCAGTTCTTC. This encodes CASSFGRHYNEQFF.

This clonotype has only a few counts. The V and J genes are TRBV6-1 and TRBJ2-7; the D call may be TRBD1 or TRBD2 (6 bases each). V dropped 8 bases and J dropped 6 bases, with 14 bases sitting between them. The V gene's germline CDR1 is MNHNS and CDR2 SASEGT. CDR3 size: 12 residues. The chain's CDR3 is CASGLQGGEQYV. CDR3 DNA sequence: TGTGCCAGCGGGTTACAGGGAGGCGAGCAGTACGTC.

V and J are TRBV6-1 and TRBJ2-1; no reliable D call. Germline V CDR1 and CDR2: MNHNS, SASEGT. V was shortened by 6 bases and J by 9 bases, with 15 bases between the two germline ends. The CDR3 has 13 amino acids. In DNA form, the CDR3 reads TGTGCCAGCAGCGACGGCCGGGCGCGTGAGCAGTTCTTC. The encoded protein is CASSDGRAREQFF.

This chain connects TRBV27 to TRBJ2-3; 8 nucleotides line up with TRBD1. The germline V gene has CDR1 MNHEY and CDR2 SMNVEV (reference sequence). The ends lost 2 bases at V and 5 bases at J; junction bases unmatched: 18. The CDR3 loop spans 19 amino acids. CDR3 loop: CASSLRGSTGTGEIDTQYF. DNA for the CDR3: TGTGCCAGCAGTTTACGGGGGAGCACCGGGACAGGAGAGATAGATACGCAGTATTTT.